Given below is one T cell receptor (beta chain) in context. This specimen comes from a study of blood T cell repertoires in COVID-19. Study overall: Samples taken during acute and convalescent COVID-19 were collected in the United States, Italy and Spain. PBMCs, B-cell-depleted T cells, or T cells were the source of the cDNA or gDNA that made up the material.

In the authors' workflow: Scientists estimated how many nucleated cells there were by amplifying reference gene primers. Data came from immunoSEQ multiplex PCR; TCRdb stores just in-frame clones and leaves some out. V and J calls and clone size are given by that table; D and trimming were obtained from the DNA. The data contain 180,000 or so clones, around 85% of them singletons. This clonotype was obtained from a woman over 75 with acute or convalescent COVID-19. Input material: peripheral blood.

Written as DNA, the CDR3 is TGCGCCAGCAGCCCGGGGGACAGCTCCCAGCAGTACTTC. It is translated as CASSPGDSSQQYF. The chain combines TRBV5-1 with TRBJ2-7, with D perhaps matching TRBD1 (7 bases). The CDR3 contains 13 residues. Trimming took off 4 bases at V and 8 bases at J, with 16 bases between the two ends. The germline CDR1 and CDR2 sequences are SGHRS and YFSETQ.